This T cell receptor beta chain was obtained from a study of blood T cell repertoires in COVID-19. This clone has just one count. Per the authors' pipeline: Amplified reference gene primers provided the basis for estimating nucleated cell counts. Produced via immunoSEQ multiplex PCR; TCRdb's table is partial and in-frame only. That table furnishes V, J and clone size, whereas the DNA furnished D and trimming. The sample includes about 250,000 clones, around nine tenths of them seen just once. Losses at the gene ends were 4 bases for V and 5 bases for J; bases not matched to a gene: 17. Germline lookup yields CDR1 MNHNS and CDR2 SASEGT. The CDR3 has 18 residues.

This sequence originates from a man younger than 35 with active or convalescent COVID-19. The rearrangement joins TRBV6-1 to TRBJ1-5; 7 bases match TRBD1. Input material: peripheral blood. The CDR3 region is CASSAGLGRGKFYQPQHF. The DNA for the CDR3 is TGTGCCAGCAGTGCCGGCCTCGGCAGGGGGAAGTTTTATCAGCCCCAGCATTTT.